What follows is one T cell receptor beta chain and its context. This sample was taken from a study of blood T cell repertoires in COVID-19. Study as a whole: Sources were T cells, B-cell-depleted T cells, or PBMCs; the material itself was cDNA or gDNA.

How the authors handled the data: Nucleated cell counts were estimated from reference gene primer amplification. Profiled with immunoSEQ multiplex PCR; TCRdb holds only in-frame clones, not every one. V and J calls plus clone size are reproduced from that table; the DNA served to infer D and trimming. The sample comprises about 150,000 clones, 84% of which are singletons, and approximately 9.7% rests with the top ten. The CDR3 is made up of 13 amino acids. The germline gives CDR1 MDHEN, CDR2 SYDVKM. The germline V and J ends were trimmed by 8 bases and 8 bases, with 18 bases remaining between them. The sample taken for sequencing was peripheral blood. This sequence joins TRBV28 and TRBJ1-2; D is unresolved. The receptor's source is a woman aged 45-65 years with acute or convalescent COVID-19. In nucleotides, the CDR3 is TGTGCCAGCCTCCCGGCGAGGGAACCGGGCTACACCTTC. Its translation is CASLPAREPGYTF.